Below, one T cell receptor (beta chain) is given with its context. The data were taken from a study of Ad26.COV2.S vaccination and SARS-CoV-2 variants. Libraries were prepared by immunoSEQ multiplex PCR; TCRdb keeps only in-frame clonotypes and omits some of them. Among hundreds of thousands of clones, about 88% were seen once, and the ten largest hold over 2%. The CDR3 has 15 residues. The trim removed 0 bases at V and 4 bases at J, leaving 4 bases unmatched. Germline assignment: CDR1 SGHNT and CDR2 YYREEE (reference sequence). This sample's treatment: 19 received Ad26.COV2.S at low or high dose, single or two shots; several received placebo; per-sample allocation not given. The investigators took samples on day 63 after the first vaccine or placebo injection.

V is TRBV5-4 and J is TRBJ2-1; 7 nucleotides line up with TRBD2. Sequenced material: peripheral blood, taken in a trial of Ad26.COV2.S vaccine versus placebo. The sequence came from a person aged 18-60 years who received the Ad26.COV2.S COVID-19 vaccine or a placebo. CDR3 amino acids: CASSLEGSGYNEQFF. In nucleotides, the CDR3 is TGTGCCAGCAGCTTGGAAGGTAGCGGGTACAATGAGCAGTTCTTC.